The clone carrying this T cell receptor (beta chain) has only a few counts. The data derive from a study of patients and donors after allogeneic stem cell transplantation. V lost 9 bases to trimming and J lost 4 bases, with 15 bases between them. The CDR3 covers 13 residues. CDR1 is MNHEY, CDR2 SMNVEV, per germline (reference sequence). From the RT-PCR reads, TCRdb called clonotypes with MiXCR, one entry per CDR3 protein. The sample records about 230,000 distinct CDR3 sequences, roughly an eighth being singletons. The source material was blood, either unsorted or a sorted T cell fraction (not recorded which). This receptor was identified in a human donor who was either an allogeneic HSCT recipient or a stem cell or donor lymphocyte infusion donor (not recorded which). It is not recorded whose cells these are; they may come from a transplant donor. The chain employs TRBV27 and TRBJ1-2, with unresolved D. CDR3 in amino acids: CARRRQIPYGYTF. DNA for the CDR3: TGTGCCAGACGACGCCAGATCCCCTATGGCTACACCTTC.